A single sample gave rise to the 29 T cell receptor beta chains below, sequenced in a study of shared clonotypes between healthy human individuals. Produced via immunoSEQ multiplex PCR; TCRdb's table is partial and in-frame only. Of under 650,000 clones detected, 90% to 96% appear once; the ten largest clones hold 0.06%. Sequencing was carried out using naive CD4+ T cells sorted from blood. Subset in this sample: CD45RA+ positively selected. Every receptor here comes from a woman under 40 in good health.

CDR3 amino acids: CASSPLLGTEAFF. CDR3 bases: TGCGCCAGCAGCCCCCTTTTGGGAACTGAAGCTTTCTTT. This chain connects TRBV5-1 to TRBJ1-1; D unresolved. The germline V gene encodes CDR1 SGHRS and CDR2 YFSETQ. V was pared by 4 bases and J by 5 bases, with 12 bases between. The CDR3 consists of 13 residues. The variable domain in full, with the rest retrieved from reference TRBV5-1 and TRBJ1-1, is KAGVTQTPRYLIKTRGQQVTLSCSPISGHRSVSWYQQTPGQGLQFLFEYFSETQRNKGNFPGRFSGRQFSNSRSEMNVSTLELGDSALYLCASSPLLGTEAFFGQGTRLTVV.

This CDR3 reads CASSDPKRGFTDTQYF. The CDR3 nucleotides read TGCGCCAGCAGTGACCCTAAGCGGGGCTTCACAGATACGCAGTATTTT. V is TRBV10-1 and J is TRBJ2-3; 7 bases match TRBD2. Germline V lookup: CDR1 WNHNN, CDR2 SYGVQD (reference sequence). The CDR3 length is 16 residues. V shed 3 bases, J shed 2 bases, and the junction held 8 bases outside the gene matches.

The V and J genes are TRBV15 and TRBJ2-5, with D perhaps matching TRBD1 (5 bases). The CDR3 spans 17 residues. V dropped 6 bases and J dropped 2 bases, with 22 bases sitting between them. Looked up from germline, CDR1 is LNHNV and CDR2 is YYDKDF (reference sequence). CDR3 region: CATSPQGFLTVQETQYF. In nucleotides, the CDR3 is TGTGCCACCAGTCCCCAGGGATTTCTTACGGTGCAAGAGACCCAGTACTTC.

V gene TRBV19 combines with J gene TRBJ2-5; 8 bases fit TRBD1. The better agreement between TRBJ2-7 and the DNA end casts doubt on the J call. The CDR3 is made up of 13 amino acids. CDR1 and CDR2 from the germline V gene are LNHDA and SQIVND (reference sequence). Here the CDR3 reads CASKGQDSYEQYF. The CDR3 region has the DNA TGTGCCAGCAAGGGACAGGACTCCTACGAGCAGTACTTC.

The V call is TRBV7-9, the J call TRBJ1-4, with D perhaps TRBD1 (6 bases). This CDR3 spans 15 amino acids. V was clipped by 5 bases and J by 4 bases, with 14 bases between them. In germline, CDR1 is SEHNR, CDR2 FQNEAQ (reference sequence). The CDR3 loop reads CASSPWGRINEKLFF. In nucleotides, the CDR3 is TGTGCCAGCAGCCCCTGGGGGCGGATTAATGAAAAACTGTTTTTT.

V is TRBV28 and J is TRBJ2-1, with 7 bases matching TRBD1. Germline lookup yields CDR1 MDHEN and CDR2 SYDVKM. Trimming cost V 6 bases and J 6 bases; bases outside gene matches: 5. The CDR3 covers 13 residues. CDR3 residues: CASRKQGFNEQFF. The CDR3 DNA reads TGTGCCAGCAGGAAACAGGGGTTCAATGAGCAGTTCTTC.

The chain couples TRBV28 to TRBJ1-2, with TRBD1 identical over 10 bases. The length of the CDR3 is 17 residues. Per the germline V gene, CDR1 is MDHEN and CDR2 is SYDVKM. V dropped 2 bases and J dropped 3; count of bases not matched to a gene: 9. DNA of the CDR3: TGTGCCAGCAGTTTAGTATTCGGGGACAGGGGCGACTATGGCTACACCTTC. Translation: CASSLVFGDRGDYGYTF.

In its sample, this clone was seen once. The rearrangement links TRBV29-1 to TRBJ1-1, with D perhaps matching TRBD1 (5 bases). From germline, CDR1 is SQVTM and CDR2 ANQGSEA. This CDR3 is built from 13 residues. V lost 3 bases to trimming and J lost 1 base, with 9 bases between them. The CDR3 bases are TGCAGCGTTGAGCAGGGCCGGAACACTGAAGCTTTCTTT. As protein: CSVEQGRNTEAFF.

The CDR3 DNA follows: TGTGCCAGCTCAGAAACAGGGGGGATGAACACTGAAGCTTTCTTT. As protein: CASSETGGMNTEAFF. This chain joins TRBV18 and TRBJ1-1; 8 bases match TRBD1. Germline V CDR1 and CDR2: KGHSH, LQKENI. The trim removed 5 bases at V and 0 bases at J, leaving 5 bases unmatched. The CDR3 totals 15 residues.

This chain uses TRBV18 with TRBJ2-5; TRBD1 or TRBD2 may be the D gene (5 bases each). V was clipped by 4 bases and J by 4 bases, with 7 bases between them. The CDR3 has 12 residues. Germline CDR1 KGHSH, CDR2 LQKENI. The CDR3 nucleotides read TGTGCCAGCTCACAGGGGAGAGAGACCCAGTACTTC. Encoded protein: CASSQGRETQYF.

Only one count was recorded for this clone. This sequence joins TRBV5-1 and TRBJ2-7; D assignment may be TRBD1 or TRBD2 (5 bases each). The CDR3 runs 13 residues. Germline V gives CDR1 SGHRS, CDR2 YFSETQ. The V and J ends lost 4 bases and 6 bases respectively, with 14 bases between them. The CDR3 DNA follows: TGCGCCAGCAGCCCTCGAGGGACCCTCGAGCAGTACTTC. It translates to CASSPRGTLEQYF.

The rearrangement links TRBV28 to TRBJ2-2; D possibly matches TRBD1 or TRBD2 (5 bases each). From germline, CDR1 is MDHEN and CDR2 SYDVKM. The ends were cut back, 6 bases at V and 2 bases at J, with 13 bases in the middle. The CDR3 contains 15 residues. CDR3 in DNA: TGTGCCAGCAGGCCCCTCGGGGCAAACACCGGGGAGCTGTTTTTT. The encoded protein is CASRPLGANTGELFF.

The CDR3 DNA reads TGCGCCAGCAGGGACAGGGGATTCGCAGATACGCAGTATTTT. It codes for CASRDRGFADTQYF. V and J are TRBV10-2 and TRBJ2-3; 9 positions agree with TRBD1. This CDR3 contains 14 residues. Germline values: CDR1 WSHSY, CDR2 SAAADI. The V gene end was trimmed by 6 bases and the J gene end by 4 bases; junction bases not matched to a gene: 5.

This chain connects TRBV29-1 to TRBJ2-1; 11 positions match TRBD1. J lost 2 bases, V lost 6 bases, and 0 bases had no gene match. Germline lookup yields CDR1 SQVTM and CDR2 ANQGSEA. The CDR3 has 13 residues. The CDR3 coding sequence is TGCAGCGTGGGACAGGGGGCCTACAATGAGCAGTTCTTC. Translating it yields CSVGQGAYNEQFF.

DNA of the CDR3: TGTGCCAGCAGCCTCTATACGGGGCCTAGCACAGATACGCAGTATTTT. Translating it yields CASSLYTGPSTDTQYF. This sequence joins TRBV5-8 and TRBJ2-3; D assignment may be TRBD1 or TRBD2 (5 bases each). The V and J ends lost 4 bases and 0 bases respectively, with 15 bases between them. This CDR3 comprises 16 residues. From germline, CDR1 is SGHTS and CDR2 YDEGEE.

The chain uses TRBV28 and TRBJ2-3; D is unclear. The CDR3 runs 13 residues. Germline CDR1 reads MDHEN; CDR2 reads SYDVKM. With 7 bases removed from V and 3 bases from J, the gap between germline ends came to 11 bases. CDR3 sequence: CASINAETDTQYF. The CDR3 DNA follows: TGTGCCAGCATCAACGCGGAGACAGATACGCAGTATTTT.

This clone came up once. The chain employs TRBV11-2 and TRBJ1-3; D not certain. Germline lookup yields CDR1 SGHAT and CDR2 FQNNGV. The CDR3 extends over 15 amino acids. The V end was cut by 1 base, the J end by 3 bases, with 10 bases between. CDR3 in amino acids: CASSLGGIYGNTIYF. Here the CDR3 DNA reads TGTGCCAGCAGCTTAGGCGGGATTTATGGAAACACCATATATTTT.

On this clone: Other DNA sequences in the same sample also yield this CDR3. V gene TRBV27 combines with J gene TRBJ1-2, with 7 positions matching TRBD1. The trim removed 5 bases at V and 1 base at J, leaving 4 bases unmatched. Germline assignment: CDR1 MNHEY and CDR2 SMNVEV (reference sequence). CDR3 length: 14 residues. The CDR3 coding sequence is TGTGCCAGCAGTCCTAGACAGGGTAACTATGGCTACACCTTC. Amino acids: CASSPRQGNYGYTF.

This chain joins TRBV18 and TRBJ1-1, with 7 bases lining up with TRBD1. This CDR3 is built from 15 residues. The V and J ends lost 4 bases and 3 bases, in that order; junction bases with no gene match: 8. Germline lookup yields CDR1 KGHSH and CDR2 LQKENI. The CDR3 nucleotides are TGTGCCAGCTCACGGGACAGTTGGTACGACACTGAAGCTTTCTTT. Its protein product is CASSRDSWYDTEAFF.

The chain has TRBV7-2 and TRBJ1-1; D perhaps matches TRBD1 (5 bases). CDR1 is SGHTA, CDR2 FQGNSA, per germline. The CDR3 runs to 14 residues. V lost 0 bases and J 2 bases, leaving 7 bases between the germline ends. CDR3 region: CASSLAGPNTEAFF. CDR3 nucleotide sequence: TGTGCCAGCAGCTTAGCGGGACCAAACACTGAAGCTTTCTTT.

The CDR3 region is CASSEFTGGNTGELFF. CDR3 bases: TGTGCCAGCAGTGAATTCACAGGGGGGAACACCGGGGAGCTGTTTTTT. The chain links TRBV25-1 to TRBJ2-2, with 8 nucleotides matching TRBD1. With 1 base clipped from V and 1 base from J, the junction kept 2 bases outside the gene matches. Germline V lookup: CDR1 MGHDK, CDR2 SYGVNS. This CDR3 has 16 residues.

For the CDR3, the DNA is TGTGCCAGCACCAAGACAGGGGCCGGGGAGCTGTTTTTT. It codes for CASTKTGAGELFF. The J gene is TRBJ2-2, the V gene TRBV6-1; 8 bases match TRBD1. The V gene's germline CDR1 is MNHNS and CDR2 SASEGT. V was pared by 7 bases and J by 6 bases, with 4 bases of the junction left unmatched. The CDR3 consists of 13 residues.

The chain links TRBV5-1 to TRBJ2-2, with TRBD2 as a possible D gene (6 bases). The CDR3 runs to 17 residues. Between the trimmed V and J ends, which lost 6 bases and 4 bases, there was a span of 22 bases. Per the germline V gene, CDR1 is SGHRS and CDR2 is YFSETQ. Here the CDR3 DNA reads TGCGCCAGCACACACCGTGTCAGGGAGGTGGGCACCGGGGAGCTGTTTTTT. This translates into CASTHRVREVGTGELFF.

The chain has TRBV5-1 and TRBJ1-4; 10 bases fit TRBD1. V lost 3 bases, J lost 6 bases, and 2 bases stayed unmatched. Per the germline V gene, CDR1 is SGHRS and CDR2 is YFSETQ. This CDR3 comprises 14 residues. In DNA form, the CDR3 reads TGCGCCAGCAGCTCCGGGACAGGGGATGAAAAACTGTTTTTT. Translation: CASSSGTGDEKLFF.

V gene TRBV7-3 combines with J gene TRBJ1-1; D unclear. The CDR3 runs to 13 residues. Germline CDR1 reads SGHTA; CDR2 reads FQGTGA. The V end was cut by 5 bases, the J end by 1 base, with 8 bases between. CDR3 region: CASSTTSNTEAFF. CDR3 nucleotide sequence: TGTGCCAGCAGCACGACATCGAACACTGAAGCTTTCTTT.

This chain joins TRBV15 and TRBJ2-6; D perhaps matches TRBD2 (6 bases). V was trimmed by 4 bases and J by 0 bases, leaving 13 bases between them. The CDR3 sequence is 17 residues long. Germline V gene data show CDR1 as LNHNV and CDR2 as YYDKDF (reference sequence). The CDR3 nucleotides read TGTGCCACCAGCACAATCCGGGGGACCTCTGGGGCCAACGTCCTGACTTTC. It codes for CATSTIRGTSGANVLTF.

The chain joins TRBV7-9 to TRBJ2-7; a weak D match, TRBD1 (5 bases). The CDR3 contains 12 residues. Germline CDR1 SEHNR, CDR2 FQNEAQ (reference sequence). V shed 6 bases and J shed 7 bases, with 13 bases lying between them. The CDR3 region is CASRGPTEEQYF. CDR3 nucleotide sequence: TGTGCCAGCAGGGGGCCGACGGAAGAGCAGTACTTC. Drawing the rest from reference TRBV7-9 and TRBJ2-7, the complete variable domain is DTGVSQNPRHKITKRGQNVTFRCDPISEHNRLYWYRQTLGQGPEFLTYFQNEAQLEKSRLLSDRFSAERPKGSFSTLEIQRTEQGDSAMYLCASRGPTEEQYFGPGTRLTVT.

V and J are TRBV5-4 and TRBJ2-1, with TRBD1 identical over 7 bases. CDR3 length: 15 amino acids. CDR1 SGHNT and CDR2 YYREEE come from the germline V gene (reference sequence). Trimming removed 4 bases from V and 3 bases from J; junction bases left unmatched: 7. The CDR3 DNA reads as TGTGCCAGCAGCGCCGACAGGGTCGGCTACAATGAGCAGTTCTTC. Amino acid sequence: CASSADRVGYNEQFF.

V and J are TRBV5-6 and TRBJ1-5, with D maybe TRBD1 (5 bases). Looked up from germline, CDR1 is SGHDT and CDR2 is YYEEEE. CDR3 length equals 15 residues. The V end lost 1 base, the J end lost 2 bases, and 10 bases lay between the germline ends. CDR3 amino acids: CASSLRDAGNQPQHF. In DNA form, the CDR3 reads TGTGCCAGCAGCTTGAGGGACGCCGGCAATCAGCCCCAGCATTTT.